The clone carrying this T cell receptor beta chain appeared a single time. These data originate in a study of blood T cell repertoires in COVID-19. The CDR3 contains 17 residues. V trimming: 5 bases; J trimming: 7 bases; junction bases outside the gene matches: 13. The V gene's germline CDR1 is LNHDA and CDR2 SQIVND (reference sequence). The data were produced by immunoSEQ multiplex PCR, yet TCRdb's version contains in-frame clones alone and is incomplete. The table includes fewer than 110,000 clones, about 89% detected once. The specimen was peripheral blood. The TCR was taken from a woman in her fifties or sixties with acute or convalescent COVID-19. The chain combines TRBV19 with TRBJ2-2; 10 nucleotides line up with TRBD2. The chain's CDR3 is CASSLTSGMSNGGELFF. The CDR3 nucleotides are TGTGCCAGTAGTTTAACTAGCGGGATGTCCAATGGCGGGGAGCTGTTTTTT.